The 23 T cell receptor beta chains below were found in one sample sequenced in a study of blood T cell repertoires in COVID-19. TCRdb's copy holds only in-frame clones and misses some; the assay was immunoSEQ multiplex PCR. The sample has about 230,000 clones; 75% to 90% are singletons. Input material: peripheral blood. The receptor set was obtained from a woman in her 70s with active or convalescent COVID-19.

The chain carries TRBV9 and TRBJ2-7, with 7 bases that match TRBD2. CDR1 and CDR2 from the germline V gene are SGDLS and YYNGEE. The CDR3 length is 13 residues. With 2 bases clipped from V and 10 bases from J, the junction kept 9 bases outside the gene matches. The CDR3 DNA follows: TGTGCCAGCAGCGTGGGGAGGGTTGGATCCCAGTACTTC. Its translation is CASSVGRVGSQYF.

The chain is built from TRBV11-2 and TRBJ1-2, with 8 bases that match TRBD1. Losses at the gene ends were 5 bases for V and 5 bases for J; bases not matched to a gene: 16. This CDR3 has 17 residues. Germline CDR1 and CDR2: SGHAT and FQNNGV. As DNA, the CDR3 is TGTGCCAGCAGCCAAACCCCCTCAGGGGGCGTTGGGTATGGCTACACCTTC. It yields the protein CASSQTPSGGVGYGYTF.

The rearrangement links TRBV3-1 (or the pseudogene TRBV3-2) to TRBJ2-7, with 9 bases identical to TRBD1. The CDR3 length is 17 residues. From germline, CDR1 is LGHDT and CDR2 YNNKEL (reference sequence). V shed 4 bases and J 5 bases; nucleotides not matched to a gene: 15. CDR3: CASSPPNLDRGVNEQYF. The CDR3 coding sequence is TGTGCCAGCAGCCCACCCAACCTCGACAGGGGGGTCAACGAGCAGTACTTC.

This clone was seen a single time. The chain recombines TRBV19 with TRBJ2-1, with TRBD2 identical over 11 bases. The J segment lost 4 bases and the V segment lost 2 bases, leaving 4 bases of the junction unmatched. In germline, CDR1 is LNHDA, CDR2 SQIVND (reference sequence). This CDR3 is built from 16 residues. The CDR3 protein is CASSILGTSGYNEQFF. In DNA form, the CDR3 reads TGTGCCAGTAGTATATTAGGGACTAGCGGTTACAATGAGCAGTTCTTC.

The J gene is TRBJ2-7, the V gene TRBV7-9; 15 bases line up with TRBD2. Germline CDR1 SEHNR, CDR2 FQNEAQ (reference sequence). The junction had 5 bases not matched to a gene; V was cut back by 1 base and J by 10 bases. This CDR3 has 15 amino acids. The chain's CDR3 is CASSLDRTSGGAQYF. The CDR3 region has the DNA TGTGCCAGCAGCTTAGATCGGACTAGCGGGGGGGCACAGTACTTC.

Comments on this clone: Additional DNA sequences in this sample encode the identical CDR3. The V call is TRBV19, the J call TRBJ1-1; D ambiguous. Germline V CDR1 and CDR2: LNHDA, SQIVND (reference sequence). The V end was cut by 4 bases, the J end by 2 bases, with 8 bases between. The CDR3 runs 13 residues. This chain's CDR3 is CASSKTGNTEAFF. The CDR3 DNA reads TGTGCCAGTAGTAAGACGGGAAACACTGAAGCTTTCTTT.

This chain joins TRBV21-1 and TRBJ2-7; the tabulated D call, TRBD2, remains unverified against the DNA. TRBV21-1 is a pseudogene segment. The CDR3 totals 11 residues. In DNA form, the CDR3 reads TGTGCCAGCACCAACGCCTACGAGCAGTACTTC. This encodes CASTNAYEQYF.

The chain recombines TRBV10-3 with TRBJ1-2; D possibly corresponds to TRBD1 (6 bases). The germline gives CDR1 ENHRY, CDR2 SYGVKD. Trimming left V 9 bases short and J 0 bases short, with 14 bases between. The CDR3 runs to 14 residues. The CDR3 nucleotides are TGTGCCATGGGGCAGGGGCCTACTAACTATGGCTACACCTTC. Its translation is CAMGQGPTNYGYTF.

In nucleotides, the CDR3 is TGTGCCAGCAGCCCCCTAGCGGGGGAGGCAGATACGCAGTATTTT. The encoded protein is CASSPLAGEADTQYF. The rearrangement links TRBV9 to TRBJ2-3, with 10 bases aligning to TRBD2. The CDR3 loop spans 15 amino acids. CDR1 is SGDLS, CDR2 YYNGEE, per germline. V shed 4 bases, J shed 4 bases, and the junction held 6 bases outside the gene matches.

The chain recombines TRBV19 with TRBJ1-1, with 7 bases aligning to TRBD1. Germline values: CDR1 LNHDA, CDR2 SQIVND (reference sequence). Unmatched junction bases numbered 8, after V lost 3 bases and J lost 7 bases. This CDR3 region has 14 residues. The DNA for the CDR3 is TGTGCCAGTAGTATTCAACAGGGGCAGGGTGAAGCTTTCTTT. It yields the protein CASSIQQGQGEAFF.

This clone has only one observation. This rearrangement joins TRBV30 to TRBJ2-2; D possibly corresponds to TRBD1 (5 bases). V was shortened by 5 bases and J by 7 bases, with 11 bases between the two germline ends. Germline CDR1 is GTSNPN and CDR2 is SVGIG (reference sequence). The length of the CDR3 is 12 residues. CDR3 sequence: CAWLRGGGELFF. For the CDR3, the DNA is TGTGCCTGGTTAAGGGGTGGCGGGGAGCTGTTTTTT.

The gene calls are TRBV30 and TRBJ2-1; 10 bases agree with TRBD1. CDR3 length equals 14 residues. The germline V gene encodes CDR1 GTSNPN and CDR2 SVGIG (reference sequence). Trimming took 7 bases from V and 3 from J; bases not matched to a gene: 6. CDR3 bases: TGTGCCTTGACCCGGGACAGGGGCTACAATGAGCAGTTCTTC. Its protein is CALTRDRGYNEQFF.

This sequence joins TRBV28 and TRBJ2-5, with a possible D match to TRBD1 (6 bases). Deletions cut 8 bases from V and 5 bases from J, with 12 bases between. Germline V gives CDR1 MDHEN, CDR2 SYDVKM. The CDR3 sequence is 12 residues long. The CDR3 DNA sequence: TGTGCCAGCCGCCAGGGGTTGGAGACCCAGTACTTC. Encoded protein: CASRQGLETQYF.

The rearrangement uses TRBV9 and TRBJ2-2; 7 nucleotides line up with TRBD2. Trimming cost V 3 bases and J 4 bases; bases outside gene matches: 6. CDR3 size: 15 residues. Germline-derived CDR1 and CDR2 are SGDLS and YYNGEE. The CDR3 DNA sequence: TGTGCCAGCAGCGGCGGGAGCGTCGGCACCGGGGAGCTGTTTTTT. Encoded protein: CASSGGSVGTGELFF.

This clone appeared many times. The rearrangement uses TRBV5-8 and TRBJ1-1, with 10 bases fitting TRBD1. The V segment lost 3 bases and the J segment 2 bases; nucleotides outside the gene matches: 4. The CDR3 extends over 15 amino acids. CDR1 is SGHTS and CDR2 is YDEGEE in the germline V gene. The chain's CDR3 is CASSYRTGGNTEAFF. The CDR3 DNA is TGTGCCAGCAGCTACCGGACAGGGGGTAACACTGAAGCTTTCTTT.

The chain is built from TRBV6-6 and TRBJ2-7; D is perhaps TRBD2 (6 bases). CDR1 is MNHNY and CDR2 is SVGAGI in the germline V gene (reference sequence). This CDR3 comprises 11 residues. V dropped 0 bases and J dropped 9 bases, with 6 bases sitting between them. CDR3 sequence: CASSYSGRQYF. The CDR3 bases are TGTGCCAGCAGTTACTCCGGGAGGCAGTACTTC.

This clone was counted a few times. The chain joins TRBV28 to TRBJ1-6, with D possibly being TRBD1 (6 bases). This CDR3 is built from 14 residues. Per germline, CDR1 MDHEN and CDR2 SYDVKM. Trimming took 3 bases from V and 9 from J, leaving 12 bases between them. CDR3 DNA: TGTGCCAGCAGTTTTTGGGTGGGGGCTTCACCCCTCCACTTT. Translating it yields CASSFWVGASPLHF. Combining the CDR3 with reference TRBV28 and TRBJ1-6 gives the whole variable domain DVKVTQSSRYLVKRTGEKVFLECVQDMDHENMFWYRQDPGLGLRLIYFSYDVKMKEKGDIPEGYSVSREKKERFSLILESASTNQTSMYLCASSFWVGASPLHFGNGTRLTVT.

This chain connects TRBV24-1 to TRBJ2-3; D unclear. This CDR3 contains 15 residues. Per the germline V gene, CDR1 is KGHDR and CDR2 is SFDVKD. Trimming took 2 bases from V and 2 from J, leaving 10 bases between them. The CDR3 DNA is TGTGCCACCAGTGATTATGGCGCGGACACAGATACGCAGTATTTT. This codes for CATSDYGADTDTQYF.

This chain uses TRBV29-1 with TRBJ1-2, with D possibly TRBD1 on 6 matching bases. The V end was cut by 0 bases, the J end by 4 bases, with 15 bases between. From germline, CDR1 is SQVTM and CDR2 ANQGSEA. This CDR3 has 15 amino acids. The DNA for the CDR3 is TGCAGCGTTGAAGATATGGCAGGGGACATCTATGGCTACACCTTC. This encodes CSVEDMAGDIYGYTF.

For this clone: The same CDR3 can be traced to other DNA sequences in this sample. This chain links TRBV24-1 with TRBJ2-1; tentative D call: TRBD2 (6 bases). V was pared by 4 bases and J by 8 bases, with 8 bases between. The germline V gene has CDR1 KGHDR and CDR2 SFDVKD. The CDR3 consists of 12 residues. CDR3 sequence reads: CATSERRDEQFF. The CDR3 DNA follows: TGTGCCACCAGTGAGCGGAGGGATGAGCAGTTCTTC.

The V and J genes are TRBV28 and TRBJ1-5; maybe TRBD1 (6 bases). The CDR3 totals 17 residues. Trimming removed 4 bases from V and 3 bases from J, with 19 bases in between. The V gene's germline CDR1 is MDHEN and CDR2 SYDVKM. The CDR3 protein is CASSSMASGAANQPQHF. CDR3 bases: TGTGCCAGCAGTTCAATGGCGTCAGGGGCCGCCAATCAGCCCCAGCATTTT.

The CDR3 sequence: CSASYQGMQTQYF. The CDR3 coding sequence is TGCAGTGCTAGTTATCAGGGGATGCAGACCCAGTACTTC. The chain uses TRBV20-1 and TRBJ2-5; TRBD1 might be the D (6 bases). CDR1 and CDR2 from the germline V gene are DFQATT and SNEGSKA (reference sequence). This CDR3 has 13 residues. V was shortened by 3 bases and J by 6 bases, with 14 bases between the two germline ends.

The chain joins TRBV28 to TRBJ1-4, with D tentatively TRBD1 (5 bases). The CDR3 consists of 14 residues. Germline CDR1 and CDR2: MDHEN and SYDVKM. V was clipped by 7 bases and J by 7 bases, with 16 bases between them. The CDR3 region is CASTIPHQGEKLFF. For the CDR3, the DNA is TGTGCCAGCACCATTCCACATCAGGGTGAAAAACTGTTTTTT.